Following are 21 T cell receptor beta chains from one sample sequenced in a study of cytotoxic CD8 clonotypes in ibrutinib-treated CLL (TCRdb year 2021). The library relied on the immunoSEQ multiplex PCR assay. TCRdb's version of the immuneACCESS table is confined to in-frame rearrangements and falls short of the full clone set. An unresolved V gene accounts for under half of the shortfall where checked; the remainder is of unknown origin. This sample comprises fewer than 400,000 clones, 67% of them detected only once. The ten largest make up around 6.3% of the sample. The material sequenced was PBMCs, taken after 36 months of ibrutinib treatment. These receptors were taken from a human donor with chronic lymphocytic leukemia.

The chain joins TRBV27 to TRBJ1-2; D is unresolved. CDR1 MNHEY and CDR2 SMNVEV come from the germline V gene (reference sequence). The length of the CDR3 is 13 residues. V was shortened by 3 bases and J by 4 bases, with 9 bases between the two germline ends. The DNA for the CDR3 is TGTGCCAGCAGTTTCTCGGCCAGCTATGGCTACACCTTC. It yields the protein CASSFSASYGYTF.

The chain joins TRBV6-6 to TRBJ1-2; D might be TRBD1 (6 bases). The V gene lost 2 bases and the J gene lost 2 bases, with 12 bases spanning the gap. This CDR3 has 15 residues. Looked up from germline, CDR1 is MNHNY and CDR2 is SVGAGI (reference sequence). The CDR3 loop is CASSYLGQPNYGYTF. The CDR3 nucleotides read TGTGCCAGCAGTTACCTCGGACAGCCGAACTATGGCTACACCTTC.

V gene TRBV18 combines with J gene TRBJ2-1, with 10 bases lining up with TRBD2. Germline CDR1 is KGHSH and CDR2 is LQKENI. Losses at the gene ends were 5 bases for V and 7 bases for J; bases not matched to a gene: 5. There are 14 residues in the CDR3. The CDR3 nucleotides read TGTGCCAGCTCAGCTACTAGCGGGGTAAATGAGCAGTTCTTC. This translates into CASSATSGVNEQFF.

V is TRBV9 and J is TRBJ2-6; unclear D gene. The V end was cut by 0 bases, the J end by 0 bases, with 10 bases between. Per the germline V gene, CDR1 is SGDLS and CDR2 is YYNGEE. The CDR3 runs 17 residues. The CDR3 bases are TGTGCCAGCAGCGTAGGCCTTAGGTCCTCTGGGGCCAACGTCCTGACTTTC. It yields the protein CASSVGLRSSGANVLTF.

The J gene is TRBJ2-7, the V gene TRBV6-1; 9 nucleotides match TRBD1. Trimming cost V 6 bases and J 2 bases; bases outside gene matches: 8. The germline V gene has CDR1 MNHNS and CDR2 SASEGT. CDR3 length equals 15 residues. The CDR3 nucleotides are TGTGCCAGCAGGTCCACAGGGGGCGCCGCCTACGAGCAGTACTTC. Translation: CASRSTGGAAYEQYF.

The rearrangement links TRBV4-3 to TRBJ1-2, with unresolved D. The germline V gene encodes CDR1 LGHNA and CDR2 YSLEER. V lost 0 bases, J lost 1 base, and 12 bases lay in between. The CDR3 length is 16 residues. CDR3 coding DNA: TGCGCCAGCAGCCAAGAACCTCGCTCGGTTAACTATGGCTACACCTTC. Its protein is CASSQEPRSVNYGYTF.

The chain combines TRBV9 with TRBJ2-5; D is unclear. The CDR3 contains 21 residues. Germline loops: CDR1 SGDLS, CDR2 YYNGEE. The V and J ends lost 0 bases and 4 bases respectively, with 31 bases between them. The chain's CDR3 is CASSVGTRMSVLSYVGETQYF. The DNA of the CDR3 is TGTGCCAGCAGCGTAGGGACGCGCATGAGCGTTCTTAGTTACGTCGGAGAGACCCAGTACTTC.

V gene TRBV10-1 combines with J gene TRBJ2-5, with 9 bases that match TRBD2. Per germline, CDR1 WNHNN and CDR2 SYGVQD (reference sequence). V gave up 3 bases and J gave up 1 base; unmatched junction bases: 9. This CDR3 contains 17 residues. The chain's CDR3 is CASSDRTPGLAQETQYF. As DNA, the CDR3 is TGCGCCAGCAGTGACCGAACTCCGGGACTAGCCCAAGAGACCCAGTACTTC.

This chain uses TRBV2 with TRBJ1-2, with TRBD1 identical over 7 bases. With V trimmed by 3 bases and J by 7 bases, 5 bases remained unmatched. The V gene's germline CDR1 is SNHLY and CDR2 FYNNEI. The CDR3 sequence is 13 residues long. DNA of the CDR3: TGTGCCAGCAGTGAGAGACAGGGCGGTGGCTACACCTTC. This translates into CASSERQGGGYTF.

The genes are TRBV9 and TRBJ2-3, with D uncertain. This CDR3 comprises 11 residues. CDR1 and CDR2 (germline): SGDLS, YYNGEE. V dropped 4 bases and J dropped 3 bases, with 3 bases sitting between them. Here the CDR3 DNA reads TGTGCCAGCAGCCTAACAGATACGCAGTATTTT. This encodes CASSLTDTQYF. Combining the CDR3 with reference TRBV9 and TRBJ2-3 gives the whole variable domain DSGVTQTPKHLITATGQRVTLRCSPRSGDLSVYWYQQSLDQGLQFLIQYYNGEERAKGNILERFSAQQFPDLHSELNLSSLELGDSALYFCASSLTDTQYFGPGTRLTVL.

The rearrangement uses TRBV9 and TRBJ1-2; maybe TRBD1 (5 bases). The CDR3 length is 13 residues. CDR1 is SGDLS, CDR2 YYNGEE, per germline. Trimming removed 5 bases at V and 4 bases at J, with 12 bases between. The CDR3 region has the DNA TGTGCCAGCAGGTCAGGACACCCCTATGGCTACACCTTC. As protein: CASRSGHPYGYTF.

CDR3 sequence: CASSPSPGRNDEQYF. The CDR3 region has the DNA TGTGCCAGCTCACCAAGCCCGGGACGGAATGACGAGCAGTACTTC. This sequence joins TRBV18 and TRBJ2-7, with D possibly called TRBD1 or TRBD2 (5 bases each). CDR3 length: 15 residues. CDR1 KGHSH and CDR2 LQKENI come from the germline V gene. V was trimmed by 2 bases and J by 5 bases, leaving 16 bases between them.

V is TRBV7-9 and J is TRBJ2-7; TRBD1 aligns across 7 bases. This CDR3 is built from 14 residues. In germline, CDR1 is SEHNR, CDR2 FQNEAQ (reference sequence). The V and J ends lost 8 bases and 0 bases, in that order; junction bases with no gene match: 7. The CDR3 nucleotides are TGTGCCAGCGGCAGGACAGGAACCTCCTACGAGCAGTACTTC. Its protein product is CASGRTGTSYEQYF.

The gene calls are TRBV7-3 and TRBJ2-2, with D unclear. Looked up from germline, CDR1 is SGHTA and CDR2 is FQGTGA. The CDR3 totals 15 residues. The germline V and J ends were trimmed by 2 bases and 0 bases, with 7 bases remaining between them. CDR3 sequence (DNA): TGTGCCAGCAGCTTATCCAGGACGAACACCGGGGAGCTGTTTTTT. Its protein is CASSLSRTNTGELFF.

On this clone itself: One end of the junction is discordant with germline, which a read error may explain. CDR3: CASREELAGAYEQYF. The DNA of the CDR3 is TGTGCCAGCAGGGAAGAACTAGCGGGGGCCTACGAGCAGTACTTC. The chain recombines TRBV6-1 with TRBJ2-7; 11 positions agree with TRBD2. Germline loops: CDR1 MNHNS, CDR2 SASEGT. The CDR3 has 15 amino acids.

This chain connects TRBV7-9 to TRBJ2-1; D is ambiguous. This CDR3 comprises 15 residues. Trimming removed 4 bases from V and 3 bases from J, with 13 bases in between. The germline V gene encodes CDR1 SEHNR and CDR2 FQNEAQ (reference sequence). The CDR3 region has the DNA TGTGCCAGCAGCTCGACGTCCGATTTCTACAATGAGCAGTTCTTC. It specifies CASSSTSDFYNEQFF.

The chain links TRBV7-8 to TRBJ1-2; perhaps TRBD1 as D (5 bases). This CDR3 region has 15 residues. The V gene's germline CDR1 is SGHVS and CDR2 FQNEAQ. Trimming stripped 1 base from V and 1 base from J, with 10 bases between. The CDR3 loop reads CASSLVGGGNYGYTF. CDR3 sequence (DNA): TGTGCCAGCAGCTTAGTCGGCGGGGGTAACTATGGCTACACCTTC.

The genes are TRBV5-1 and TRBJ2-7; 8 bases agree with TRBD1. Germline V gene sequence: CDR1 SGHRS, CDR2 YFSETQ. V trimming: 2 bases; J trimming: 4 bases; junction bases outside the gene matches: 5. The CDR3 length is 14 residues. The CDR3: CASSLWGQDYEQYF. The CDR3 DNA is TGCGCCAGCAGCTTATGGGGACAGGATTACGAGCAGTACTTC.

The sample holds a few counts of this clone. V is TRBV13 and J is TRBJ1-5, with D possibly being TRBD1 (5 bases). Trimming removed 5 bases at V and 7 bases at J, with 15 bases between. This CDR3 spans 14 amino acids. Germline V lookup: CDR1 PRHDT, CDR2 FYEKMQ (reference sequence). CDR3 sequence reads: CASSPAGRGQPQHF. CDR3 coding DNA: TGTGCCAGCAGCCCAGCAGGGAGAGGGCAGCCCCAGCATTTT.

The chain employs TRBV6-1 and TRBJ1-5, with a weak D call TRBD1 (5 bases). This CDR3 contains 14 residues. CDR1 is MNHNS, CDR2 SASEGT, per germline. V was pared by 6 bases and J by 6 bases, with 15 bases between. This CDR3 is CASRMGGAGQPQHF. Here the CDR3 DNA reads TGTGCCAGCAGGATGGGAGGGGCAGGTCAGCCCCAGCATTTT.

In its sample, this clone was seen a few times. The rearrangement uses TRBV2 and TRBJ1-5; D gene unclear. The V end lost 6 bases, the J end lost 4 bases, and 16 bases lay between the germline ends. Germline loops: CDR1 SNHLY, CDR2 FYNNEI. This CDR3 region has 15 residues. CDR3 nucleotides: TGTGCCAGCAGAGAACACGCTAGATTAAATCAGCCCCAGCATTTT. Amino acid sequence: CASREHARLNQPQHF.